These T cell receptor beta chains were read from a single sample in a study of T cell clones after liver transplantation. Method: immunoSEQ multiplex PCR; TCRdb's copy keeps in-frame clones and lacks some. The sample comprises 40,000 to 65,000 clones, around 84% of which are singletons, and around 7.8% rests with the top ten. This specimen was CD4+ T cells from blood, taken before liver transplant. The receptor set was obtained from a human donor who received a liver transplant. CDR3s include the opening cysteine and the closing phenylalanine or tryptophan.

TRBV10-3	TRBJ2-3	CATRGGPTLTDTQYF
TRBV9	TRBJ2-3	CASSVGQNAGVDTQYF
TRBV7-9	TRBJ2-7	CASSPEWVYEQYF
TRBV19	TRBJ2-3	CASTFTYTDTQYF
TRBV5-1	TRBJ2-5	CASSFLAGANQETQYF
TRBV25-1	TRBJ2-1	CASSAYSGNYNEQFF
TRBV20-1	TRBJ1-2	CSARVDYGYTF
TRBV6-6	TRBJ1-6	CASSYIQGTSPLHF
TRBV4-3	TRBJ2-5	CASRQGGQETQYF
TRBV6-6	TRBJ1-5	CASSYPDSKTQHF
TRBV6-1	TRBJ1-5	CASSEDLRGNQPQHF
TRBV4-3	TRBJ2-7	CASSQVSYRDPYEQYF
TRBV28	TRBJ2-7	CASMPTAYEQYF
TRBV7-3	TRBJ2-2	CASSLAPDTGELFF
TRBV10-3	TRBJ2-5	CAISDGQAETQYF
TRBV5-4	TRBJ2-3	CASSLSAWTDTQYF
TRBV7-9	TRBJ2-7	CASSPSGGAGEQYF
TRBV30	TRBJ2-5	CAWSVGGDGKETQYF
TRBV5-1	TRBJ1-1	CASSIGTANTEAFF
TRBV5-6	TRBJ2-1	CASSMPSGRAGDEQFF
TRBV6-4	TRBJ1-5	CASSEVGTGNNQPQHF
TRBV1	TRBJ2-3	CTSALIGLAGGYTQYF
TRBV7-3	TRBJ2-1	CASSLSDSHEQFF
TRBV5-4	TRBJ2-3	CASRPRLAGGSTDTQYF
TRBV28	TRBJ2-3	CASRKRLAGGDPQYF
TRBV6-4	TRBJ1-5	CASSRRWGNQPQHF
TRBV19	TRBJ1-5	CASFGNQPQHF
TRBV18	TRBJ1-5	CASSPQPRDSSNQPQHF
TRBV29-1	TRBJ2-2	CSAQPGLGATGELFF
TRBV5-1	TRBJ2-7	CASSLVGWAGYEQYF
TRBV5-5	TRBJ1-3	CASRPTGTSGNTIYF
TRBV7-9	TRBJ1-3	CASSVGQFNSGNTIYF